This T cell receptor beta chain was observed in a study of T cells in Graves' hyperthyroidism and ophthalmopathy. Germline CDR1 MNHNS, CDR2 SASEGT. The J segment lost 1 base and the V segment lost 6 bases, leaving 5 bases of the junction unmatched. The CDR3 sequence is 15 residues long. Researchers amplified the TCR beta CDR3 regions from RNA transcripts. During a first-round RT-PCR of the TCR CDR3, the HTBI primer set was used. MiXCR, applied by TCRdb to the multiplex PCR reads, yields one record per CDR3 protein. The table includes roughly 380,000 distinct CDR3 sequences, around 13% detected once. This clonotype was seen ten or more times. Not enrolled were patients with uncontrolled infection, other autoimmune disease, pregnancy or lactation.

The rearrangement uses TRBV6-1 and TRBJ2-7; 11 nucleotides agree with TRBD2. What was sequenced was blood. The TCR was taken from an older woman with Graves' hyperthyroidism. The CDR3 DNA reads as TGTGCCAGCAGCGGAGGGACTAGCGGTTCCTACGAGCAGTACTTC. This gives the protein CASSGGTSGSYEQYF.